This T cell receptor beta chain was captured in a study of Ad26.COV2.S vaccination and SARS-CoV-2 variants. Study-level information: A COV1001 Ad26.COV2.S trial-arm participant provided the sample.

Study-wide points: Post-vaccination breadth of spike-specific CD8+ and CD4+ T cell responses was reportedly substantial. Responses of T cells in total may have been underestimated by the TCR breadth and depth analyses.

Germline V gene data show CDR1 as MNHEY and CDR2 as SVGAGI. V lost 7 bases to trimming and J lost 5 bases; unmatched junction nucleotides: 7. There are 13 residues in the CDR3. The method was immunoSEQ multiplex PCR; TCRdb's version includes in-frame clones alone and lacks a portion of them. The sample includes around 340,000 clones, about 87% of them seen just once. Documented treatment: about 20 received Ad26.COV2.S at low or high dose, single or two shots; about 5 received placebo; per-sample allocation not given. Material that was analyzed had been drawn on day 63 after the first vaccine or placebo injection. Ad26.COV2.S expressed prefusion-stabilized spike from the original Wuhan strain. To note about this clone: The antigen remains undetermined.

The rearrangement joins TRBV6-5 to TRBJ1-2; TRBD1 agrees at 7 bases. The sample consisted of peripheral blood, taken in a trial of Ad26.COV2.S vaccine versus placebo. The sequence was collected from a person aged 18-60 years who received the Ad26.COV2.S COVID-19 vaccine or a placebo. The CDR3 spells CASTETQGYGYTF. The CDR3 DNA is TGTGCCAGCACCGAGACACAGGGGTATGGCTACACCTTC.